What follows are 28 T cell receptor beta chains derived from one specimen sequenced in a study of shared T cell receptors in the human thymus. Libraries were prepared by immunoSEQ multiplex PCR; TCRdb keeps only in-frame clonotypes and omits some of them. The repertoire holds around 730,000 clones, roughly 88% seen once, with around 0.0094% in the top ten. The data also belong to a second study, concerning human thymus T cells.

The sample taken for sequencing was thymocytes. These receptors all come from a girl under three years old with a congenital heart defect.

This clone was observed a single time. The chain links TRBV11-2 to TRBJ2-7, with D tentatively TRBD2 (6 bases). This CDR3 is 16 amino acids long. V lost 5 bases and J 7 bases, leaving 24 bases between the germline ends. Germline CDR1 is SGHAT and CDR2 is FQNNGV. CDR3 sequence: CASSLHPGLALGEQYF. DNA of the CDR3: TGTGCCAGCAGCCTTCACCCGGGGCTAGCGCTGGGGGAGCAGTACTTC. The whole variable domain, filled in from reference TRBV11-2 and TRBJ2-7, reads EAGVAQSPRYKIIEKRQSVAFWCNPISGHATLYWYQQILGQGPKLLIQFQNNGVVDDSQLPKDRFSAERLKGVDSTLKIQPAKLEDSAVYLCASSLHPGLALGEQYFGPGTRLTVT.

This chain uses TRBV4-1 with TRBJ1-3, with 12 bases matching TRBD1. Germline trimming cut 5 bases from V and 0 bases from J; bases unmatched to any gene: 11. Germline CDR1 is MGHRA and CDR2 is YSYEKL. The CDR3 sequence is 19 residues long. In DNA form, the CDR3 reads TGCGCCAGCAGCAGGGGCCGGGACAGGGGGCGAGGCTCTGGAAACACCATATATTTT. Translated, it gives CASSRGRDRGRGSGNTIYF.

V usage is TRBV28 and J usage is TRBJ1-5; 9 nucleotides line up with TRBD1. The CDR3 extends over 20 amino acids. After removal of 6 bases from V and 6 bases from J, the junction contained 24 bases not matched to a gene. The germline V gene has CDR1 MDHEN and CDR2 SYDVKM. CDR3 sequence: CASRSHPGQGIPKQCQPQHF. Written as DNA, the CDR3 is TGTGCCAGCAGATCCCATCCGGGACAGGGAATCCCTAAACAATGTCAGCCCCAGCATTTT.

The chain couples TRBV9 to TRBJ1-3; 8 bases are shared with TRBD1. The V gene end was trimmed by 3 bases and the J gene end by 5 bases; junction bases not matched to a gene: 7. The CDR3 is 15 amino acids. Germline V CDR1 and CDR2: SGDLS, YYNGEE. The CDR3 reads CASSGPGGIRNTIYF. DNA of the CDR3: TGTGCCAGCAGCGGGCCAGGGGGCATCAGAAACACCATATATTTT.

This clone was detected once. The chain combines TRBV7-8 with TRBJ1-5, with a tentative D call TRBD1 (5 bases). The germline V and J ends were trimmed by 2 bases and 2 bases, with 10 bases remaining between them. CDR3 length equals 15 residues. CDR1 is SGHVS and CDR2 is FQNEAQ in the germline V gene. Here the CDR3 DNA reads TGTGCCAGCAGCTTACAGGGTTTGGGCAATCAGCCCCAGCATTTT. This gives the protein CASSLQGLGNQPQHF.

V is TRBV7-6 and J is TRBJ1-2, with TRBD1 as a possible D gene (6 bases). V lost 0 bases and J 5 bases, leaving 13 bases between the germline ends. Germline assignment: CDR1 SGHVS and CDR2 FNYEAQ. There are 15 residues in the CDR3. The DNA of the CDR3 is TGTGCCAGCAGCTTAGCGAGGGGGGGAGGGTATGGCTACACCTTC. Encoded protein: CASSLARGGGYGYTF.

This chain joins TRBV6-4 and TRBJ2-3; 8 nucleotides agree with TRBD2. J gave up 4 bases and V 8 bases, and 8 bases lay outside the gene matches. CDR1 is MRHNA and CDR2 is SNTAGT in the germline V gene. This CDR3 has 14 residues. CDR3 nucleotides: TGTGCCAGCTCAGAAACGGGGGGGTCAGATACGCAGTATTTT. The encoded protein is CASSETGGSDTQYF.

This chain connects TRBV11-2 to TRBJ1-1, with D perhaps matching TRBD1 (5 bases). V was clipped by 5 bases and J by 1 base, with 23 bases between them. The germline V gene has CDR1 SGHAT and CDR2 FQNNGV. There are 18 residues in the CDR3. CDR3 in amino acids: CASSVDGGRTAWNTEAFF. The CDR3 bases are TGTGCCAGCAGCGTCGACGGGGGACGCACTGCATGGAACACTGAAGCTTTCTTT.

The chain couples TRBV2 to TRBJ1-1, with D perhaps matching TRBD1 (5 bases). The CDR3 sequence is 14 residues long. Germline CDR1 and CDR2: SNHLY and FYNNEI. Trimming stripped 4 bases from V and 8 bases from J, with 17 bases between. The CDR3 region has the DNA TGTGCCAGCAGTGGTCGGGCCAGGGCCCGGGAAGCTTTCTTT. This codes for CASSGRARAREAFF. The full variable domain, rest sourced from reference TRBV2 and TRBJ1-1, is EPEVTQTPSHQVTQMGQEVILRCVPISNHLYFYWYRQILGQKVEFLVSFYNNEISEKSEIFDDQFSVERPDGSNFTLKIRSTKLEDSAMYFCASSGRARAREAFFGQGTRLTVV.

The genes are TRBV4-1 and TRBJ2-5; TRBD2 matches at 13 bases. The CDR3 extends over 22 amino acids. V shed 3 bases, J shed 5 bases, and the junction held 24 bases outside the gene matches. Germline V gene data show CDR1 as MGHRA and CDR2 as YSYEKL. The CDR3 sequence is CASSHHGILAGGPCFESETQYF. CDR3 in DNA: TGCGCCAGCAGCCATCATGGGATACTAGCGGGGGGGCCGTGTTTTGAATCGGAGACCCAGTACTTC.

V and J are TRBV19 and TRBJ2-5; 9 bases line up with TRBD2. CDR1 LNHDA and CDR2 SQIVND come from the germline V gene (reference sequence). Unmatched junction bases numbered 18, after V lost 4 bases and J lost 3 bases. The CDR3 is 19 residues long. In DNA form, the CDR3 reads TGTGCCAGTAGTACCGATTCTCCGGGACTAGCTCAGGAAAAAGAGACCCAGTACTTC. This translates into CASSTDSPGLAQEKETQYF.

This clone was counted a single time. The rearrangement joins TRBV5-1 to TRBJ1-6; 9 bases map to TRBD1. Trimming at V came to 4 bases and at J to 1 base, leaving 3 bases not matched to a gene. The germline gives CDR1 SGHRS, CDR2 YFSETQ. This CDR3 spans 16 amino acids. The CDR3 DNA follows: TGCGCCAGCAGCCCGGGACAGGGTTCCTATAATTCACCCCTCCACTTT. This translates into CASSPGQGSYNSPLHF.

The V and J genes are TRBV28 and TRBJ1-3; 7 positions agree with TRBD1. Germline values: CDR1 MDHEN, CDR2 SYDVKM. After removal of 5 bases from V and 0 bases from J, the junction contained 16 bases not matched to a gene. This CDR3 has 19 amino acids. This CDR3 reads CASSEFRDSHYISGNTIYF. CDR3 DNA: TGTGCCAGCAGTGAATTCCGGGACAGCCATTATATCTCTGGAAACACCATATATTTT.

The CDR3 reads CASTPDRARRAFF. The DNA of the CDR3 is TGTGCCAGCACCCCGGACAGGGCACGGAGGGCTTTCTTT. The genes are TRBV27 and TRBJ1-1; TRBD1 matches 8 bases. CDR3 length: 13 residues. Germline loops: CDR1 MNHEY, CDR2 SMNVEV (reference sequence). V was pared by 7 bases and J by 11 bases, with 12 bases of the junction left unmatched.

CDR3 DNA sequence: TGTGCCAGCACCACCGGGACAGATGTCTACGAGCAGTACTTC. This codes for CASTTGTDVYEQYF. The rearrangement uses TRBV11-2 and TRBJ2-7; 7 bases agree with TRBD1. The CDR3 totals 14 residues. V lost 7 bases and J lost 3; bases outside the gene matches: 9. Germline values: CDR1 SGHAT, CDR2 FQNNGV.

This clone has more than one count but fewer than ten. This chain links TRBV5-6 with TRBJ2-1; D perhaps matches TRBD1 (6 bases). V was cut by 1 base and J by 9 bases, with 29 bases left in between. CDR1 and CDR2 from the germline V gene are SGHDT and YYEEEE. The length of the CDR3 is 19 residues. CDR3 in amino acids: CASSLWGGDRPSRRGEQFF. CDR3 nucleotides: TGTGCCAGCAGCTTGTGGGGCGGCGACAGGCCCTCTCGGCGAGGTGAGCAGTTCTTC.

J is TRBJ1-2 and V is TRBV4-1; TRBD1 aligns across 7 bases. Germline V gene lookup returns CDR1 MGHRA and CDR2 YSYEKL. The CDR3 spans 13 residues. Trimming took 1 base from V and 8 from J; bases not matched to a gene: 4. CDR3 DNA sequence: TGCGCCAGCAGCCAAGTACAGGGGAAAGGCTACACCTTC. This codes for CASSQVQGKGYTF.

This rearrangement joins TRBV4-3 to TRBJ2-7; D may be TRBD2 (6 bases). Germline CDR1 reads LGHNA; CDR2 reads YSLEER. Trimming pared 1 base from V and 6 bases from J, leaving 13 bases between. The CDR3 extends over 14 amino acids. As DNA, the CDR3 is TGCGCCAGCAGCCAAGCCTTACGGGACTCCGAGCAGTACTTC. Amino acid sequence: CASSQALRDSEQYF.

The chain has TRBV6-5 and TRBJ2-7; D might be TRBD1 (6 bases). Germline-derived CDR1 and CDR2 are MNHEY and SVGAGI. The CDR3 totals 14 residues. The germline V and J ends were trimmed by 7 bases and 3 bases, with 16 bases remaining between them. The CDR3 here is CASTPEDRFYEQYF. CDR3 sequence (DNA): TGTGCCAGCACCCCAGAGGACAGATTCTACGAGCAGTACTTC.

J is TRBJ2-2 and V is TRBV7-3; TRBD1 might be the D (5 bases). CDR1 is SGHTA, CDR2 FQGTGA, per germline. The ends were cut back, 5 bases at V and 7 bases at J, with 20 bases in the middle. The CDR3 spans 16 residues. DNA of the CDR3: TGTGCCAGCAGCAAAACAGTGGCAGGGCTTGGCGGGGAGCTGTTTTTT. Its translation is CASSKTVAGLGGELFF.

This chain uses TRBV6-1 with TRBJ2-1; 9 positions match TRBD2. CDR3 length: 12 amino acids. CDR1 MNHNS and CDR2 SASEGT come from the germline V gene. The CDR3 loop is CLLAGASLGQFF. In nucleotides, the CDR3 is TGTCTTTTAGCGGGGGCGTCCTTGGGGCAGTTCTTC.

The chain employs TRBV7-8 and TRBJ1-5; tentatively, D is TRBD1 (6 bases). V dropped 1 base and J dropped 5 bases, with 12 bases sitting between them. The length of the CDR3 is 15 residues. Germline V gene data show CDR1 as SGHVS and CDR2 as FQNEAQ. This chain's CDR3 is CASSLGPQGDQPQHF. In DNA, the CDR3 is TGTGCCAGCAGCTTAGGACCACAGGGAGATCAGCCCCAGCATTTT.

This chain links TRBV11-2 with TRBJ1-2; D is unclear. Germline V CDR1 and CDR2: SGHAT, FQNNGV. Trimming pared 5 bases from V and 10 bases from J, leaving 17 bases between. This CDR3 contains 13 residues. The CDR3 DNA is TGTGCCAGCAGCCCACCCCGGTGGGGAGACTACACCTTC. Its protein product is CASSPPRWGDYTF.

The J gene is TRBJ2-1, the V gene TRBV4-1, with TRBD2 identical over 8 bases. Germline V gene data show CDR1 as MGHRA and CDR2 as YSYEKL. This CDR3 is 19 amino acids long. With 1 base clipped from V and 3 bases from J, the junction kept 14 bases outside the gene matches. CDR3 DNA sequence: TGCGCCAGCAGCCAAGGGGATTATAGCGGGGCCGACCACTACAATGAGCAGTTCTTC. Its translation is CASSQGDYSGADHYNEQFF.

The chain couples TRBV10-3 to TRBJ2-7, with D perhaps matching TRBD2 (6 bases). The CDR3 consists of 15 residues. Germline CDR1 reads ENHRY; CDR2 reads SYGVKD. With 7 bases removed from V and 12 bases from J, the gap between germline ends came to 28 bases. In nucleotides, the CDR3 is TGTGCCATCATGATGCAGGCGGGGCTTGCCTCTAGGTTGTACTTC. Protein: CAIMMQAGLASRLYF.

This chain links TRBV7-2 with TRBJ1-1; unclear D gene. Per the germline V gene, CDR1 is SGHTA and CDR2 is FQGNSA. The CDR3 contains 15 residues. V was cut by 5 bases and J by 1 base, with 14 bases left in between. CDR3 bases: TGTGCCAGCAGCCCCCCCAGTACACAGAACACTGAAGCTTTCTTT. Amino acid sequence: CASSPPSTQNTEAFF.

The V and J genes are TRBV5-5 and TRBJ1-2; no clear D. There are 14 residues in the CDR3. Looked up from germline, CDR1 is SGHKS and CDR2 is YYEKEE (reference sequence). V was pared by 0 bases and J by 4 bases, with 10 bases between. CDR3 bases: TGTGCCAGCAGCTTGGAATCAGGAGGCTATGGCTACACCTTC. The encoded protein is CASSLESGGYGYTF.

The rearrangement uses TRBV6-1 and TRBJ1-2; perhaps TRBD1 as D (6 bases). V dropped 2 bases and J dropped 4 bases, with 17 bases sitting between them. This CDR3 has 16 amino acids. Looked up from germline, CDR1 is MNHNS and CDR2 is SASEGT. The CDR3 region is CASSEKGRTEIYGYTF. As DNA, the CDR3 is TGTGCCAGCAGTGAAAAGGGAAGGACAGAGATCTATGGCTACACCTTC.